The 27 T cell receptor beta chains below all came from one sample that was sequenced in a study of cytomegalovirus exposure and HLA in healthy donors. The PCR used 60 Vbeta and 13 Jbeta primers. Sequencing was performed with immunoSEQ multiplex PCR; in TCRdb, only in-frame clones are kept and a portion is missing. The sample carries approximately 160,000 clones, around 80% recorded once. The sample taken for sequencing was PBMCs. These receptors were taken from a middle-aged woman in good health and CMV-seronegative.

The genes are TRBV6-1 and TRBJ1-5; D is uncertain. This CDR3 contains 13 residues. Per the germline V gene, CDR1 is MNHNS and CDR2 is SASEGT. V lost 4 bases and J 3 bases, leaving 7 bases between the germline ends. The CDR3 region is CASSVPNNQPQHF. CDR3 sequence (DNA): TGTGCCAGCAGTGTTCCAAACAATCAGCCCCAGCATTTT.

The chain links TRBV28 to TRBJ1-3; D possibly corresponds to TRBD1 (5 bases). The CDR3 is 11 amino acids. V dropped 8 bases and J dropped 9 bases, with 11 bases sitting between them. Looked up from germline, CDR1 is MDHEN and CDR2 is SYDVKM. This CDR3 is CASHGGGTIYF. For the CDR3, the DNA is TGTGCCAGCCATGGGGGGGGCACCATATATTTT.

The DNA of the CDR3 is TGTGCCAGCAGCCGGAAAGCTCAGGCAGGAAACTACAATGAGCAGTTCTTC. This gives the protein CASSRKAQAGNYNEQFF. The rearrangement uses TRBV4-2 and TRBJ2-1, with unresolved D. This CDR3 has 17 residues. V was clipped by 4 bases and J by 3 bases, with 19 bases between them. Germline values: CDR1 LGHNA, CDR2 YNFKEQ.

This chain uses TRBV19 with TRBJ2-7; TRBD1 is a possible D gene (5 bases). Trimming removed 8 bases at V and 0 bases at J, with 11 bases between. Germline V gene sequence: CDR1 LNHDA, CDR2 SQIVND (reference sequence). This CDR3 has 13 residues. CDR3 DNA: TGTGCCAGTGGGGCCTGGGGCTCCTACGAGCAGTACTTC. This codes for CASGAWGSYEQYF.

The chain uses TRBV6-5 and TRBJ2-1, with 8 bases that match TRBD2. J gave up 5 bases and V 0 bases, and 6 bases lay outside the gene matches. Per germline, CDR1 MNHEY and CDR2 SVGAGI. CDR3 length equals 16 residues. The CDR3 here is CASSYSFLAGDNEQFF. The CDR3 nucleotides are TGTGCCAGCAGTTACTCCTTCCTAGCGGGTGACAATGAGCAGTTCTTC.

The chain couples TRBV30 to TRBJ2-5, with D maybe TRBD1 (6 bases). Germline values: CDR1 GTSNPN, CDR2 SVGIG (reference sequence). This CDR3 region has 12 residues. V lost 2 bases and J 5 bases, leaving 9 bases between the germline ends. In nucleotides, the CDR3 is TGTGCCTGGAGTACCCAGGGGGAGACCCAGTACTTC. Encoded protein: CAWSTQGETQYF.

The chain recombines TRBV19 with TRBJ2-5; 13 bases map to TRBD2. CDR3 length: 15 residues. The V gene's germline CDR1 is LNHDA and CDR2 SQIVND (reference sequence). With V trimmed by 6 bases and J by 5 bases, 6 bases remained unmatched. The CDR3 sequence: CASSKGTSGKETQYF. CDR3 in DNA: TGTGCCAGTAGCAAAGGGACTAGCGGGAAGGAGACCCAGTACTTC.

The rearrangement joins TRBV10-3 to TRBJ1-1; tentative D call: TRBD1 (5 bases). V lost 4 bases and J 3 bases, leaving 9 bases between the germline ends. Germline CDR1 ENHRY, CDR2 SYGVKD. This CDR3 contains 13 residues. CDR3 DNA sequence: TGTGCCATCAGTGTGGGGGGGGACACTGAAGCTTTCTTT. It specifies CAISVGGDTEAFF.

The chain combines TRBV5-1 with TRBJ2-2; 8 bases are shared with TRBD1. The CDR3 is made up of 16 amino acids. V was clipped by 0 bases and J by 3 bases; unmatched bases: 4. Germline CDR1 reads SGHRS; CDR2 reads YFSETQ. The CDR3 coding sequence is TGCGCCAGCAGCTTGGCAGGGGGCACGTACACCGGGGAGCTGTTTTTT. This gives the protein CASSLAGGTYTGELFF.

The chain is built from TRBV7-9 and TRBJ2-5; 9 positions agree with TRBD1. The CDR3 contains 17 residues. J gave up 2 bases and V 0 bases, and 7 bases lay outside the gene matches. Germline lookup yields CDR1 SEHNR and CDR2 FQNEAQ (reference sequence). CDR3 in DNA: TGTGCCAGCAGCTTAGCCCCGGGACAGGGAAGGCAAGAGACCCAGTACTTC. It specifies CASSLAPGQGRQETQYF. The complete variable domain, with remaining parts taken from reference TRBV7-9 and TRBJ2-5, reads DTGVSQNPRHKITKRGQNVTFRCDPISEHNRLYWYRQTLGQGPEFLTYFQNEAQLEKSRLLSDRFSAERPKGSFSTLEIQRTEQGDSAMYLCASSLAPGQGRQETQYFGPGTRLLVL.

The chain carries TRBV28 and TRBJ2-7; TRBD1 matches 10 bases. The CDR3 length is 15 residues. V lost 4 bases and J lost 4; bases outside the gene matches: 7. CDR1 MDHEN and CDR2 SYDVKM come from the germline V gene. The CDR3 reads CASSSDRGRRYEQYF. CDR3 DNA sequence: TGTGCCAGCAGTTCCGACAGGGGGCGCAGGTACGAGCAGTACTTC.

This chain links TRBV5-1 with TRBJ1-2; D call uncertain. V was clipped by 0 bases and J by 4 bases, with 10 bases between them. The V gene's germline CDR1 is SGHRS and CDR2 YFSETQ. The CDR3 length is 14 residues. In DNA, the CDR3 is TGCGCCAGCAGCTTGGAATCAGGTCTCTATGGCTACACCTTC. Its protein is CASSLESGLYGYTF.

The V gene is TRBV27, the J gene TRBJ2-1, with D possibly being TRBD2 (6 bases). Trimming removed 2 bases at V and 4 bases at J, with 15 bases between. This CDR3 is built from 16 residues. Germline V lookup: CDR1 MNHEY, CDR2 SMNVEV (reference sequence). The CDR3 bases are TGTGCCAGCAGTTTAAGGTCGACCAGCGGGTACAATGAGCAGTTCTTC. Translating it yields CASSLRSTSGYNEQFF.

This chain links TRBV30 with TRBJ2-1; 7 bases fit TRBD2. Germline-derived CDR1 and CDR2 are GTSNPN and SVGIG (reference sequence). The CDR3 has 14 residues. V trimming: 4 bases; J trimming: 7 bases; junction bases outside the gene matches: 10. The CDR3 sequence: CAWNQRGASNEQFF. CDR3 DNA sequence: TGTGCCTGGAATCAGCGGGGAGCTTCTAATGAGCAGTTCTTC.

The chain carries TRBV6-6 and TRBJ1-5; possible D gene TRBD1, 6 bases. CDR1 is MNHNY and CDR2 is SVGAGI in the germline V gene (reference sequence). The V and J ends lost 6 bases and 4 bases respectively, with 10 bases between them. The CDR3 loop spans 13 amino acids. This CDR3 reads CASRPGVNQPQHF. The CDR3 DNA is TGTGCCAGCAGACCAGGGGTAAATCAGCCCCAGCATTTT.

The chain joins TRBV4-2 to TRBJ2-1; D perhaps matches TRBD2 (5 bases). The CDR3 extends over 14 amino acids. Germline values: CDR1 LGHNA, CDR2 YNFKEQ. V lost 1 base and J lost 3, with 7 bases in between. The CDR3 DNA follows: TGTGCCAGCAGCCAAGCCGGGGACTACAATGAGCAGTTCTTC. Its translation: CASSQAGDYNEQFF.

The J gene is TRBJ1-4, the V gene TRBV2, with TRBD1 matching over 10 bases. The germline V gene encodes CDR1 SNHLY and CDR2 FYNNEI. The CDR3 extends over 15 amino acids. V shed 6 bases, J shed 7 bases, and the junction held 8 bases outside the gene matches. The CDR3 reads CASSASGTGVEKLFF. The CDR3 DNA is TGTGCCAGCAGCGCATCCGGGACAGGGGTTGAAAAACTGTTTTTT. The whole variable domain, filled in from reference TRBV2 and TRBJ1-4, reads EPEVTQTPSHQVTQMGQEVILRCVPISNHLYFYWYRQILGQKVEFLVSFYNNEISEKSEIFDDQFSVERPDGSNFTLKIRSTKLEDSAMYFCASSASGTGVEKLFFGSGTQLSVL.

The chain recombines TRBV28 with TRBJ2-7; possible D gene TRBD1, 6 bases. CDR1 and CDR2 (germline): MDHEN, SYDVKM. The CDR3 spans 14 residues. The V and J ends lost 10 bases and 0 bases respectively, with 16 bases between them. DNA for the CDR3: TGTGCCATCCGAGGTGCAGGGGTCTCCTACGAGCAGTACTTC. Amino acid sequence: CAIRGAGVSYEQYF.

Concerning this clone: The junction does not match germline at one end; this may be a read error. The V gene is TRBV10-1, the J gene TRBJ1-1, with no clear D. The germline CDR1 and CDR2 sequences are WNHNN and SYGVQD (reference sequence). This CDR3 comprises 12 residues. The CDR3: CASSEENAEAFF. The DNA of the CDR3 is TGCGCCAGCAGTGAGGAGAACGCTGAAGCTTTCTTT.

The J gene is TRBJ1-1, the V gene TRBV29-1; 12 nucleotides match TRBD1. The CDR3 runs 15 residues. J gave up 4 bases and V 1 base, and 4 bases lay outside the gene matches. The germline V gene encodes CDR1 SQVTM and CDR2 ANQGSEA. CDR3 residues: CSVEGPGQGATEAFF. DNA of the CDR3: TGCAGCGTTGAAGGCCCGGGACAGGGGGCCACTGAAGCTTTCTTT.

This rearrangement joins TRBV7-8 to TRBJ1-1; D perhaps matches TRBD1 (6 bases). V was trimmed by 1 base and J by 0 bases, leaving 18 bases between them. The CDR3 runs 18 residues. The germline gives CDR1 SGHVS, CDR2 FQNEAQ. CDR3 in amino acids: CASSLETRQQGMNTEAFF. CDR3 in DNA: TGTGCCAGCAGCTTAGAAACCCGACAACAGGGTATGAACACTGAAGCTTTCTTT.

The chain recombines TRBV7-2 with TRBJ2-3, with TRBD2 as a possible D gene (5 bases). Trimming stripped 5 bases from V and 0 bases from J, with 12 bases between. Germline V gives CDR1 SGHTA, CDR2 FQGNSA. This CDR3 is 15 amino acids long. The CDR3 loop is CASSPDYLSTDTQYF. As DNA, the CDR3 is TGTGCCAGCAGCCCCGACTACCTTAGCACAGATACGCAGTATTTT.

V is TRBV7-2 and J is TRBJ2-7, with 10 bases matching TRBD1. The CDR3 totals 15 residues. The J segment lost 7 bases and the V segment lost 5 bases, leaving 11 bases of the junction unmatched. The V gene's germline CDR1 is SGHTA and CDR2 FQGNSA. For the CDR3, the DNA is TGTGCCAGCAGCCAAACTGGGACAGGGGCCAGGGAGCAGTACTTC. Its translation: CASSQTGTGAREQYF. Full variable domain (rest looked up from reference TRBV7-2 and TRBJ2-7): GAGVSQSPSNKVTEKGKDVELRCDPISGHTALYWYRQSLGQGLEFLIYFQGNSAPDKSGLPSDRFSAERTGGSVSTLTIQRTQQEDSAVYLCASSQTGTGAREQYFGPGTRLTVT.

Here the CDR3 reads CASSYRLAATDTQYF. The CDR3 DNA reads as TGTGCCAGCAGCTACCGACTAGCGGCCACAGATACGCAGTATTTT. The chain combines TRBV7-3 with TRBJ2-3, with TRBD2 identical over 9 bases. Germline-derived CDR1 and CDR2 are SGHTA and FQGTGA. V shed 4 bases, J shed 2 bases, and the junction held 4 bases outside the gene matches. The CDR3 consists of 15 residues.

As to this clone: The identical CDR3 is also encoded by other nucleotide sequences in the sample. The genes are TRBV28 and TRBJ1-5; TRBD1 matches at 9 bases. Trimming at V came to 6 bases and at J to 4 bases, leaving 1 base not matched to a gene. Per germline, CDR1 MDHEN and CDR2 SYDVKM. CDR3 length: 13 amino acids. The CDR3 sequence: CASRTGGNQPQHF. The DNA of the CDR3 is TGTGCCAGCAGGACAGGGGGAAATCAGCCCCAGCATTTT.

The chain links TRBV28 to TRBJ1-1, with 9 bases lining up with TRBD1. V shed 2 bases, J shed 12 bases, and the junction held 10 bases outside the gene matches. CDR1 is MDHEN, CDR2 SYDVKM, per germline. This CDR3 is 14 amino acids long. The CDR3, as DNA: TGTGCCAGCAGTTTAGGGGGACAGGGATGGTGGACTTTCTTT. This translates into CASSLGGQGWWTFF. The full variable domain, its missing parts supplied by reference TRBV28 and TRBJ1-1, is DVKVTQSSRYLVKRTGEKVFLECVQDMDHENMFWYRQDPGLGLRLIYFSYDVKMKEKGDIPEGYSVSREKKERFSLILESASTNQTSMYLCASSLGGQGWWTFFGQGTRLTVV.

This clone was seen a handful of times. The chain has TRBV30 and TRBJ1-1, with D possibly matching TRBD1 (5 bases). The V and J ends lost 0 bases and 4 bases respectively, with 18 bases between them. Germline CDR1 and CDR2: GTSNPN and SVGIG (reference sequence). CDR3 length: 16 residues. The chain's CDR3 is CAWSVSMVRGSTEAFF. CDR3 nucleotide sequence: TGTGCCTGGAGTGTAAGTATGGTAAGGGGAAGCACTGAAGCTTTCTTT. The variable domain in full, with the rest retrieved from reference TRBV30 and TRBJ1-1, is SQTIHQWPATLVQPVGSPLSLECTVEGTSNPNLYWYRQAAGRGLQLLFYSVGIGQISSEVPQNLSASRPQDRQFILSSKKLLLSDSGFYLCAWSVSMVRGSTEAFFGQGTRLTVV.